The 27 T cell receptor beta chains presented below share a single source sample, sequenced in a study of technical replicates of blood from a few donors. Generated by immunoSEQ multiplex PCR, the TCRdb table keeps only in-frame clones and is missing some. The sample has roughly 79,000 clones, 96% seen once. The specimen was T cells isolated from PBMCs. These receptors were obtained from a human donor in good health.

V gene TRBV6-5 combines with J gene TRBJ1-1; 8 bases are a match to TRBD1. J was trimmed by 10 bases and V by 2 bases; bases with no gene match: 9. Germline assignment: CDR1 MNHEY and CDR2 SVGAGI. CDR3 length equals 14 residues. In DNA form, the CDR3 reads TGTGCCAGCAGTTACAGGACAGGGATTGGGGGAGCTTTCTTT. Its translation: CASSYRTGIGGAFF.

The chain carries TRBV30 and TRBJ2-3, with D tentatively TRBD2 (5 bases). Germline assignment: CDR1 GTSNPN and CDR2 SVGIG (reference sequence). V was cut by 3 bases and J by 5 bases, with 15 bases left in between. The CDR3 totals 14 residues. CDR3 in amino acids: CAWRTTAGLDTQYF. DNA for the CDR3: TGTGCCTGGAGGACTACGGCGGGTTTAGATACGCAGTATTTT. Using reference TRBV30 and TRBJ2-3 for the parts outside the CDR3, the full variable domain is SQTIHQWPATLVQPVGSPLSLECTVEGTSNPNLYWYRQAAGRGLQLLFYSVGIGQISSEVPQNLSASRPQDRQFILSSKKLLLSDSGFYLCAWRTTAGLDTQYFGPGTRLTVL.

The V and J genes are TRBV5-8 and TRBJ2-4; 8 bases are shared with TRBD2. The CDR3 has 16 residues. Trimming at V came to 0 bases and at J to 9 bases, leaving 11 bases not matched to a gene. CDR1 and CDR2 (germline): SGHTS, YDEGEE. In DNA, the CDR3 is TGTGCCAGCAGCTTGGGGCTAGCGGGCCTCTTAACCATTCAGTACTTC. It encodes CASSLGLAGLLTIQYF.

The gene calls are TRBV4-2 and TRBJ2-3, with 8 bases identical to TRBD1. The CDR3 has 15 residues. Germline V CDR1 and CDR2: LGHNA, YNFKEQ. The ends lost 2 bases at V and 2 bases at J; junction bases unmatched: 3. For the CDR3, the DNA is TGTGCCAGCAGCCAAAGGACAGGGTTCACAGATACGCAGTATTTT. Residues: CASSQRTGFTDTQYF.

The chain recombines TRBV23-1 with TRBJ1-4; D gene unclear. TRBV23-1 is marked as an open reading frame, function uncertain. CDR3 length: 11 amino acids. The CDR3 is CARRTGEKLFF. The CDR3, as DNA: TGCGCGCGGCGGACGGGAGAAAAACTGTTTTTT.

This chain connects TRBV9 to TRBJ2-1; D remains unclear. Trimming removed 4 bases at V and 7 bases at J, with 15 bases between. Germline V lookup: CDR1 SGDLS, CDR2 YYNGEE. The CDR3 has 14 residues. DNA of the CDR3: TGTGCCAGCAGCCTAGGAGCACTTGAGAATGAGCAGTTCTTC. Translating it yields CASSLGALENEQFF.

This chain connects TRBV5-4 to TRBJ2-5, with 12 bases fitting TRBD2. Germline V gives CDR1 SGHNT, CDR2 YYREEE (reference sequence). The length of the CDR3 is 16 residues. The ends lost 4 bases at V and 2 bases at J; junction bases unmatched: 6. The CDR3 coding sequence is TGTGCCAGCAGCACCGGACTAGCGGGGATACAAGAGACCCAGTACTTC. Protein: CASSTGLAGIQETQYF.

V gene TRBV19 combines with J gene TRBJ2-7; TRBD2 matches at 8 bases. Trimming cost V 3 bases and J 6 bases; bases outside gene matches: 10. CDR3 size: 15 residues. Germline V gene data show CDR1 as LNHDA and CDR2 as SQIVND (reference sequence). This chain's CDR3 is CASSMRKAGEGEQYF. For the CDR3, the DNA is TGTGCCAGTAGTATGCGGAAAGCGGGAGAAGGCGAGCAGTACTTC.

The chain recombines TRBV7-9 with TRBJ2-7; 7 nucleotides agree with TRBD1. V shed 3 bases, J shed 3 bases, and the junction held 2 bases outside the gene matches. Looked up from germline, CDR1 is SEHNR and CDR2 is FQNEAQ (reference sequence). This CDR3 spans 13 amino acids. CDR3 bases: TGTGCCAGCAGCTTCCGGGACAGCTACGAGCAGTACTTC. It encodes CASSFRDSYEQYF.

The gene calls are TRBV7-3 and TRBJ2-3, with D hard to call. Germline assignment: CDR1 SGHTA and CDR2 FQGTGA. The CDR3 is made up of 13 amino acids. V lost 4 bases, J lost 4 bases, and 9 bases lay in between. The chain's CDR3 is CASSYLIADTQYF. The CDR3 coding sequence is TGTGCCAGCAGCTATTTAATAGCAGATACGCAGTATTTT.

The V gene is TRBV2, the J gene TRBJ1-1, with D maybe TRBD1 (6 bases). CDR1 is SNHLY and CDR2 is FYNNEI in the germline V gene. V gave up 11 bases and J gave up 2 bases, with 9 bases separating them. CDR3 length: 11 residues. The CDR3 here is CALQGNTEAFF. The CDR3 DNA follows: TGTGCCCTACAGGGCAACACTGAAGCTTTCTTT.

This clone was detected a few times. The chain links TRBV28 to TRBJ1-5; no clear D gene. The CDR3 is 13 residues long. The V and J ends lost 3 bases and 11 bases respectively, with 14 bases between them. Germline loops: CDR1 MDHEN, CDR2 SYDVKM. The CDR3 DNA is TGTGCCAGCAGTTTTCTATCGAGCGTAGCCCAGCATTTT. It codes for CASSFLSSVAQHF.

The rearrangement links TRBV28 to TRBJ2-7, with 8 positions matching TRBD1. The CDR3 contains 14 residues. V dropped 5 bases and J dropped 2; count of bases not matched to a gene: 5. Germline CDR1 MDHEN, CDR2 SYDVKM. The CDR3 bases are TGTGCCAGCAGTCCCCGGACAGGGACCTACGAGCAGTACTTC. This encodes CASSPRTGTYEQYF.

CDR3 sequence reads: CASSHQGLYTEAFF. The CDR3 DNA reads as TGTGCCAGCAGCCACCAGGGACTATACACTGAAGCTTTCTTT. The rearrangement uses TRBV6-5 and TRBJ1-1; TRBD1 is a possible D gene (5 bases). Germline-derived CDR1 and CDR2 are MNHEY and SVGAGI. The CDR3 has 14 residues. V gave up 6 bases and J gave up 3 bases, with 14 bases separating them.

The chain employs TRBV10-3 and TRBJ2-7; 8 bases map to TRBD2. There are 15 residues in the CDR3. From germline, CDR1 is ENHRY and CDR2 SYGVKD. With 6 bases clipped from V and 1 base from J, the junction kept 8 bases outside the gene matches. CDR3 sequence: CAISEGLEFSYEQYF. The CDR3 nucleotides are TGTGCCATCAGCGAGGGACTAGAGTTTTCCTACGAGCAGTACTTC.

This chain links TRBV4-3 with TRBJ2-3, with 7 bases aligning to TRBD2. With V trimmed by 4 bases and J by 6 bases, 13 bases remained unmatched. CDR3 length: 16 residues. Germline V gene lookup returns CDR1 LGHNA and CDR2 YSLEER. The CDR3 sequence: CASSRVIAGRGDTQYF. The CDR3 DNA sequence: TGCGCCAGCAGCCGGGTGATAGCGGGTCGGGGGGATACGCAGTATTTT.

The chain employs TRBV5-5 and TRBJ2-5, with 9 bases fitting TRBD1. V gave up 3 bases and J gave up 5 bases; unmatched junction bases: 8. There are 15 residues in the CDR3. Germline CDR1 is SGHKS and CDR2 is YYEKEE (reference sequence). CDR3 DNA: TGTGCCAGCAGCTACAGGGGGCGCGAACGTGAGACCCAGTACTTC. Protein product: CASSYRGRERETQYF.

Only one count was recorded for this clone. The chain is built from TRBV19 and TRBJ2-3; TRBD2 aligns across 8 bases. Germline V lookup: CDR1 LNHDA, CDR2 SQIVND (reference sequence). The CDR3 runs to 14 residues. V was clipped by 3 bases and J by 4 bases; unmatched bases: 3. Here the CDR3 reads CASSIPGGPDTQYF. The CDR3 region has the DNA TGTGCCAGTAGTATTCCGGGAGGGCCAGATACGCAGTATTTT. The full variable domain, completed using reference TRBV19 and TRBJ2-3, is DGGITQSPKYLFRKEGQNVTLSCEQNLNHDAMYWYRQDPGQGLRLIYYSQIVNDFQKGDIAEGYSVSREKKESFPLTVTSAQKNPTAFYLCASSIPGGPDTQYFGPGTRLTVL.

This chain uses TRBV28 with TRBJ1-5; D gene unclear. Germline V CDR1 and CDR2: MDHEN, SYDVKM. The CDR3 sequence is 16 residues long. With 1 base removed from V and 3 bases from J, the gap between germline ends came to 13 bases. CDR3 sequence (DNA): TGTGCCAGCAGTTTATTGGGCAGTGCAAACAATCAGCCCCAGCATTTT. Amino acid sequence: CASSLLGSANNQPQHF. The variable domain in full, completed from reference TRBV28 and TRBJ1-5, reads DVKVTQSSRYLVKRTGEKVFLECVQDMDHENMFWYRQDPGLGLRLIYFSYDVKMKEKGDIPEGYSVSREKKERFSLILESASTNQTSMYLCASSLLGSANNQPQHFGDGTRLSIL.

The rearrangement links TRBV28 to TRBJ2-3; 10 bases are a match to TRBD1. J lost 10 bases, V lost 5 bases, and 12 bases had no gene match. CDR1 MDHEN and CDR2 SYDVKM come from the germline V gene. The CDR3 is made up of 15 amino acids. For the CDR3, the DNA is TGTGCCAGCAGTACCTTCGGGACAGGGGTTGGGCCGCAGTATTTT. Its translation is CASSTFGTGVGPQYF.

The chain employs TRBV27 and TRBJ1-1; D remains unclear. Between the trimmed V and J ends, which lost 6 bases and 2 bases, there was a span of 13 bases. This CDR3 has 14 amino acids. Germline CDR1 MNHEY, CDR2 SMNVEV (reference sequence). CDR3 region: CASSPGVINTEAFF. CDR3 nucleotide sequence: TGTGCCAGCAGCCCCGGTGTCATCAACACTGAAGCTTTCTTT.

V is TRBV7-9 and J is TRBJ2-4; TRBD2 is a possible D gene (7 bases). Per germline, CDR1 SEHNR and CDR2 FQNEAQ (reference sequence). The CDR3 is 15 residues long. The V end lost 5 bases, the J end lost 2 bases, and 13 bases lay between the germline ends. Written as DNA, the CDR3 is TGTGCCAGCAGCATGCTGGGGGGGCCCAAAAACATTCAGTACTTC. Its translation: CASSMLGGPKNIQYF.

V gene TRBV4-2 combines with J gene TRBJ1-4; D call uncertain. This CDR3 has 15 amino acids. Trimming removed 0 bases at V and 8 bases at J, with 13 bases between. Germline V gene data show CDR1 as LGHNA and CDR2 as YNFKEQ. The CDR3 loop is CASSQDILGGEKLFF. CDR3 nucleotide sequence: TGTGCCAGCAGCCAAGATATTCTGGGCGGGGAAAAACTGTTTTTT.

CDR3 sequence (DNA): TGTGCCAGCAGCTTAGGGGGCGGCTACACCTTC. This translates into CASSLGGGYTF. This sequence joins TRBV7-9 and TRBJ1-2; TRBD1 is a possible D gene (5 bases). CDR3 length: 11 amino acids. Trimming stripped 1 base from V and 8 bases from J, with 5 bases between. Per germline, CDR1 SEHNR and CDR2 FQNEAQ (reference sequence). Together with reference TRBV7-9 and TRBJ1-2, the CDR3 gives the full variable domain: DTGVSQNPRHKITKRGQNVTFRCDPISEHNRLYWYRQTLGQGPEFLTYFQNEAQLEKSRLLSDRFSAERPKGSFSTLEIQRTEQGDSAMYLCASSLGGGYTFGSGTRLTVV.

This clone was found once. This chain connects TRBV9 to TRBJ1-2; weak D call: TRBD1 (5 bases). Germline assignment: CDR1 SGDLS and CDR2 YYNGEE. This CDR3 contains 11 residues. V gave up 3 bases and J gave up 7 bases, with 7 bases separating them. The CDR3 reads CASSGGVGYTF. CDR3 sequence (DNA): TGTGCCAGCAGCGGGGGGGTTGGCTACACCTTC.

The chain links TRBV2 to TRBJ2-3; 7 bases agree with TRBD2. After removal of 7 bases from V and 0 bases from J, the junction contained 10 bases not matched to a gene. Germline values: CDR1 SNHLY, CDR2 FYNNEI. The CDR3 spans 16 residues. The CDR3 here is CASTFDGEGSTDTQYF. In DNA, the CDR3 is TGTGCCAGCACCTTCGACGGGGAGGGTAGCACAGATACGCAGTATTTT.

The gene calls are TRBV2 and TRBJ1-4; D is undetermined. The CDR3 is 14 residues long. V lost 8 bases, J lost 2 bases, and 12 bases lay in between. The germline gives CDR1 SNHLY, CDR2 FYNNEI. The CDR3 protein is CASVRHVTNEKLFF. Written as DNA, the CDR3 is TGTGCCAGCGTTAGACACGTTACTAATGAAAAACTGTTTTTT. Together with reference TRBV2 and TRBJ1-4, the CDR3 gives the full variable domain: EPEVTQTPSHQVTQMGQEVILRCVPISNHLYFYWYRQILGQKVEFLVSFYNNEISEKSEIFDDQFSVERPDGSNFTLKIRSTKLEDSAMYFCASVRHVTNEKLFFGSGTQLSVL.